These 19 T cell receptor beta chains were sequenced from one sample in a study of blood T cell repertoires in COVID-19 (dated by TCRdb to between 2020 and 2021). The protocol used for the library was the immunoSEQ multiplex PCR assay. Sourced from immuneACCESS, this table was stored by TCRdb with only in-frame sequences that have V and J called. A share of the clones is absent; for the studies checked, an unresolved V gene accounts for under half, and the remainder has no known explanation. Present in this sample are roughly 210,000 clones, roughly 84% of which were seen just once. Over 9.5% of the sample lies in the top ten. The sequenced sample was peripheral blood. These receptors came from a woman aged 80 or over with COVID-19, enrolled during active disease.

The CDR3 DNA reads as TGTGCCTGGGACAGTTCCTACGAGCAGTACGTC. The encoded protein is CAWDSSYEQYV. The V and J genes are TRBV30 and TRBJ2-7, with D perhaps matching TRBD1 (5 bases). The V end was cut by 5 bases, the J end by 1 base, with 6 bases between. The CDR3 is 11 residues long. The germline V gene has CDR1 GTSNPN and CDR2 SVGIG (reference sequence).

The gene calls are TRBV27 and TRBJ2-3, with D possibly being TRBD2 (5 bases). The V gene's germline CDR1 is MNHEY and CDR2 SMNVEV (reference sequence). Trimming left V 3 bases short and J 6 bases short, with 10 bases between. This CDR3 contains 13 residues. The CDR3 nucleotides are TGTGCCAGCAGTTTTCGAGAGGGCGATACGCAGTATTTT. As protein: CASSFREGDTQYF.

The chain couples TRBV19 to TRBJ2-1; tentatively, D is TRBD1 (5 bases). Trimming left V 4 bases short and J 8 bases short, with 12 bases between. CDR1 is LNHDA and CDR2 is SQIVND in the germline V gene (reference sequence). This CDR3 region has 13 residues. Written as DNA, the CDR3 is TGTGCCAGTAGTAGGCAGGGATGGGATGAGCAGTTCTTC. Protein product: CASSRQGWDEQFF.

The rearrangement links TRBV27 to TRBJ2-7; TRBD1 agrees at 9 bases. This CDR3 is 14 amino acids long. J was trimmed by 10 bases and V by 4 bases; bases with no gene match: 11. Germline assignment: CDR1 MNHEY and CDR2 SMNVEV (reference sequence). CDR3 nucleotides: TGTGCCAGCAGTTCAGGGGGACAGGGATCCCCACAGTACTTC. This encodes CASSSGGQGSPQYF.

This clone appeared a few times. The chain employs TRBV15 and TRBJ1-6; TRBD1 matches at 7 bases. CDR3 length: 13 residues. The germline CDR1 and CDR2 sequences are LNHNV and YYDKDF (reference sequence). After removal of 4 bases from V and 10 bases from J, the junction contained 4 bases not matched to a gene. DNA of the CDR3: TGTGCCACCAGCATTTCAGGGGGATCACCCCTCCACTTT. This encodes CATSISGGSPLHF.

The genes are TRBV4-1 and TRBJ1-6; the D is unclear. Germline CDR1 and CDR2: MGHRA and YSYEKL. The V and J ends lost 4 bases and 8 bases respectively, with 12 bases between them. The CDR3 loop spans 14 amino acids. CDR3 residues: CASSRGLGDSPLHF. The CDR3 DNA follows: TGCGCCAGCAGCCGGGGATTGGGAGATTCACCCCTCCACTTT.

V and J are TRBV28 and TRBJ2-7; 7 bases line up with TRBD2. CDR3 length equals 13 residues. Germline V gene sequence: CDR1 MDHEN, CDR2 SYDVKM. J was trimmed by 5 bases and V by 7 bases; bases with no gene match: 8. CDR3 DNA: TGTGCCAGCACCTGGGGGGGGAACGACGAGCAGTACTTC. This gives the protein CASTWGGNDEQYF. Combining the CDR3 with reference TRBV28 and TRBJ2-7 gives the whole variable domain DVKVTQSSRYLVKRTGEKVFLECVQDMDHENMFWYRQDPGLGLRLIYFSYDVKMKEKGDIPEGYSVSREKKERFSLILESASTNQTSMYLCASTWGGNDEQYFGPGTRLTVT.

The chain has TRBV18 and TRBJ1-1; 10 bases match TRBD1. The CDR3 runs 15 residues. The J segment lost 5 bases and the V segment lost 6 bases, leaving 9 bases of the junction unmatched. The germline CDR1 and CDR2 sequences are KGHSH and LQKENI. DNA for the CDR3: TGTGCCAGCTCCACCGCGACAGGGGGCTATACTGAAGCTTTCTTT. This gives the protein CASSTATGGYTEAFF.

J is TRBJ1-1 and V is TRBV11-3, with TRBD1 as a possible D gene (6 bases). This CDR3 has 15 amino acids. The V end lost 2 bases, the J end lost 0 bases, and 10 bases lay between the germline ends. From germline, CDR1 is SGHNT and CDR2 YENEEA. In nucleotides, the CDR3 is TGTGCCAGCAGCTTAAATGGGGGCCTGAACACTGAAGCTTTCTTT. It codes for CASSLNGGLNTEAFF.

In DNA, the CDR3 is TGTGCCAGCAGTTCGGACAGGGGAAGTGGCTACACCTTC. Residues: CASSSDRGSGYTF. The J gene is TRBJ1-2, the V gene TRBV11-3; the match to TRBD1 covers 9 bases. J gave up 7 bases and V 6 bases, and 6 bases lay outside the gene matches. The length of the CDR3 is 13 residues. Germline V gives CDR1 SGHNT, CDR2 YENEEA.

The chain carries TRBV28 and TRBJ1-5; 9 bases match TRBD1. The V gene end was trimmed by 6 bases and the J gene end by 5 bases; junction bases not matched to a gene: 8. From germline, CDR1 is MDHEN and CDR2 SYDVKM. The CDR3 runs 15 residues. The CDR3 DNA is TGTGCCAGCAGCCCCCGGGACAGGGTCCATCAGCCCCAGCATTTT. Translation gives CASSPRDRVHQPQHF. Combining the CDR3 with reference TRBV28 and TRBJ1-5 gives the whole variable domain DVKVTQSSRYLVKRTGEKVFLECVQDMDHENMFWYRQDPGLGLRLIYFSYDVKMKEKGDIPEGYSVSREKKERFSLILESASTNQTSMYLCASSPRDRVHQPQHFGDGTRLSIL.

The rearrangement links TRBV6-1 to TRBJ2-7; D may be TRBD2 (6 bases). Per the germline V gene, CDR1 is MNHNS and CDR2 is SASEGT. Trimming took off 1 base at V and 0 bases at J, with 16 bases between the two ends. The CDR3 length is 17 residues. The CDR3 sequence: CASSEEEGRLSSYEQYV. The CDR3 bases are TGTGCCAGCAGTGAAGAGGAGGGACGGTTAAGCTCCTACGAGCAGTACGTC.

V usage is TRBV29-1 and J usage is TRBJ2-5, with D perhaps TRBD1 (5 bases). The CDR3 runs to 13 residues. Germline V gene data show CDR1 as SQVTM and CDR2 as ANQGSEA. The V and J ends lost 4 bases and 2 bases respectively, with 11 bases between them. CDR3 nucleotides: TGCAGCGTTGTCGGCAGGGTGCAAGAGACCCAGTACTTC. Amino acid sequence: CSVVGRVQETQYF.

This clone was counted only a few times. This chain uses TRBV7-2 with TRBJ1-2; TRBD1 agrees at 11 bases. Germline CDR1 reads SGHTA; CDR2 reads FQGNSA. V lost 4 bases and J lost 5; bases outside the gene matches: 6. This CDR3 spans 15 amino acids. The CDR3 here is CASSSGQGVIYGYTF. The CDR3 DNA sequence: TGTGCCAGCAGCTCGGGACAGGGGGTAATATATGGCTACACCTTC.

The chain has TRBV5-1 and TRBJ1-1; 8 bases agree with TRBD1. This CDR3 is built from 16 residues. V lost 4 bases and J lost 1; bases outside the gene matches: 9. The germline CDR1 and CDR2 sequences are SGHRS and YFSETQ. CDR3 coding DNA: TGCGCCAGCAGCCGGGACAGGACAACCCCGAACACTGAAGCTTTCTTT. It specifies CASSRDRTTPNTEAFF.

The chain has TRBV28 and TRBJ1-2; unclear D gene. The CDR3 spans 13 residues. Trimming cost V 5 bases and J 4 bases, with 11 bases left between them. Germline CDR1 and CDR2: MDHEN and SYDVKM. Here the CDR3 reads CASSINGVYGYTF. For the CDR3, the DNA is TGTGCCAGCAGTATCAACGGGGTCTATGGCTACACCTTC.

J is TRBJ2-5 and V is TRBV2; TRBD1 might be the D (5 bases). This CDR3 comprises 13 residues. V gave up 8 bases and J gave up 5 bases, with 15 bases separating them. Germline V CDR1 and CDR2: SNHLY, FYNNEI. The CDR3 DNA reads TGTGCCAGCTGCCCGGAGCCAGGGGAGACCCAGTACTTC. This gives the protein CASCPEPGETQYF.

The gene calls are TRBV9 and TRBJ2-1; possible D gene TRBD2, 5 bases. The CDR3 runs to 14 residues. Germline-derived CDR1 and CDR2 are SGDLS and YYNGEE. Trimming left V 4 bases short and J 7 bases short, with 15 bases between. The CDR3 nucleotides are TGTGCCAGCAGCCCGAGGTTGGGAGCGAATGAGCAGTTCTTC. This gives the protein CASSPRLGANEQFF.

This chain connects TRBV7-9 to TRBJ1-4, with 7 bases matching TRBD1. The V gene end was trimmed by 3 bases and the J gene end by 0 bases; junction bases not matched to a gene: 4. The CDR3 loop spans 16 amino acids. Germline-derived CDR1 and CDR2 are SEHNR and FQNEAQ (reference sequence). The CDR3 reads CASSFPQGATNEKLFF. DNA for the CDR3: TGTGCCAGCAGCTTTCCTCAGGGGGCAACTAATGAAAAACTGTTTTTT.